A selection of T cell receptor beta chains follows, all from one sample in a study of blood T cells in healthy people across ages. Each CDR3 protein is one row after TCRdb ran MiXCR on the 5' RACE reads. This sample yields fewer than 2,000,000 distinct CDR3 sequences, of which roughly 32% are seen a single time; around 10% belongs to the top ten. Specimen: blood. Receptor source: a woman in her 30s in good health. The CDR3 runs from the conserved cysteine through the conserved F or W. The D gene is left open where the match is weak. Not every row has a clone size; where given, it reads once, few, many or a size class.

J | V | D | size | DNA | CDR3
TRBJ2-3 | TRBV20-1 | - | few | TGCAGTGCTATTGGCGGGGTCCGGGATACGCAGTATTTT | CSAIGGVRDTQYF
TRBJ1-5 | TRBV2 | - | - | TGTGCCAGCAGTGCTAAGGGACGAGGCAATCAGCCCCAGCATTTT | CASSAKGRGNQPQHF
TRBJ1-1 | TRBV4-2 | - | - | TGTGCCGGCAGCCAAGTAGGTTGGGAAGCTTTCTTT | CAGSQVGWEAFF
TRBJ2-1 | TRBV20-1 | - | many | TGCAGTGCTAGCCCTTCCGAGCGGAGCTCCTACAATGAGCAGTTCTTC | CSASPSERSSYNEQFF
TRBJ2-1 | TRBV12-3/TRBV12-4 | TRBD2 | - | TGTGTCAGCAGTTCTAGCGGGAGGACTAACAATGAGCAGTTCTTC | CVSSSSGRTNNEQFF
TRBJ2-6 | TRBV20-1 | - | - | TGCAGTGCTCCAGATCGAGGGGTTGGGGCCAACGTCCTGACTTTC | CSAPDRGVGANVLTF
TRBJ1-1 | TRBV15 | TRBD1 | - | TGTGCCACCAGCAGTCCAGGGGGAAGGAACACTGAAGCTTTCTTT | CATSSPGGRNTEAFF
TRBJ2-5 | TRBV5-1 | TRBD2 | few | TGCGCCAGCAGCTTGGTCGAGACTAGCGGGGCCCAAGAGACCCAGTACTTC | CASSLVETSGAQETQYF
TRBJ1-2 | TRBV5-5 | - | - | TGTGCCAGCCGATTGTTAGGGGACGGCGAACCAGAACCATATGGCTACACCTTC | CASRLLGDGEPEPYGYTF
TRBJ2-7 | TRBV4-2 | TRBD2 | - | TGTGCCAGCAGCCAGGTGACTAGCGGGAGGTACGAGCAGTACTTC | CASSQVTSGRYEQYF
TRBJ2-1 | TRBV9 | TRBD2 | few | TGTGCCAGCAGCCCGACTTTGTCGGGAGGGCCTAGGGATGAGCAGTTCTTC | CASSPTLSGGPRDEQFF
TRBJ1-6 | TRBV4-2 | TRBD1 | - | TGTGCCAGCAGCTTTCCGGGACAGGGGGCAGAGGGATCACCCCTCCACTTT | CASSFPGQGAEGSPLHF
TRBJ1-1 | TRBV28 | - | - | TGTGCCACCAGGGGAACCACTGAAGCTTTCTTT | CATRGTTEAFF
TRBJ2-3 | TRBV6-5 | - | many | TGTGCCAGCAGGACGAGGATGGAAGATACGCAGTATTTT | CASRTRMEDTQYF
TRBJ2-1 | TRBV10-3 | - | - | TGTGCCATCAGTGTTTCCGGCGGGATTAGTTCGGGTGAGCAGTTCTTC | CAISVSGGISSGEQFF
TRBJ2-5 | TRBV24-1 | TRBD1 | few | TGTGCCACCGGAGAAACAGGGGTACGAGAGACCCAGTACTTC | CATGETGVRETQYF
TRBJ2-7 | TRBV20-1 | TRBD2 | - | TGCAGTGCTAGAGATGGAGTGAGCGGGAGGCGCAACGAGCAGTACTTC | CSARDGVSGRRNEQYF
TRBJ1-4 | TRBV20-1 | - | few | TGCAGTGCTAGCAGGGAGAATGAAAAACTGTTTTTT | CSASRENEKLFF
TRBJ2-7 | TRBV20-1 | TRBD2 | few | TGCAGTGCTAGAGACTGGGGCCTAGCGGGATACGAGCAGTACTTC | CSARDWGLAGYEQYF
TRBJ1-2 | TRBV6-1 | - | - | TGTGCCAGCAGTGTCACGCCGGACCCGAGGGCTGTTAACTATGGCTACACCTTC | CASSVTPDPRAVNYGYTF
TRBJ1-1 | TRBV4-1 | - | many | TGCGCCAGCAGCCGTTCAGACAGGAACACTGAAGCTTTCTTT | CASSRSDRNTEAFF
TRBJ2-1 | TRBV9 | TRBD2 | - | TGTGCCAGCAGCGTAGGGGAGGGAGGCTCCTACAATGAGCAGTTCTTC | CASSVGEGGSYNEQFF
TRBJ1-2 | TRBV12-3/TRBV12-4 | TRBD1 | once | TGTGCCAGTGCCCGATTCGGGGCAGGGGGCGGCTATGGCTACACCTTC | CASARFGAGGGYGYTF
TRBJ2-1 | TRBV15 | TRBD2 | few | TGTGCCACCAGCAAAACTAGCGGGATAAGTGAGCAGTTCTTC | CATSKTSGISEQFF
TRBJ2-7 | TRBV20-1 | TRBD2 | - | TGCAGTGCTAGGAATAGCGGGGGCGATACGTACTTC | CSARNSGGDTYF
TRBJ1-5 | TRBV27 | TRBD1 | few | TGTGCCAGCCGGTTGGGACAGGTAAATCAGCCCCAGCATTTT | CASRLGQVNQPQHF
TRBJ2-1 | TRBV28 | TRBD2 | - | TGTGCCAGCAGAAGTAGACTAGCGGGAGACATATCGCAGTTCTTC | CASRSRLAGDISQFF
TRBJ2-7 | TRBV30 | - | once | TGTGCCTGGATGGGCGGCTACGAGCAGTACTTC | CAWMGGYEQYF
TRBJ2-7 | TRBV5-1 | - | few | TGCGCCAGCAGCTTTTTCGACGTATCCTACGAGCAGTACTTC | CASSFFDVSYEQYF
TRBJ1-2 | TRBV7-2 | - | - | TGTGCCAGCAGCTTCCGGGACGGTGGCCTCTATGGCTACACCTTC | CASSFRDGGLYGYTF
TRBJ2-1 | TRBV5-1 | TRBD1 | few | TGCGCCAGCAGCCTCCCCACAGGGGGTGGCTACAATGAGCAGTTCTTC | CASSLPTGGGYNEQFF
TRBJ2-5 | TRBV27 | - | - | TGTGCCAGCAGTTTATTCCCGGGGATTGAGCAGTACTTC | CASSLFPGIEQYF
TRBJ2-3 | TRBV20-1 | TRBD1 | - | TGCAGTGCTCTAGGATTGGACAGGGGTACAGATACGCGGTATTTT | CSALGLDRGTDTRYF
TRBJ2-7 | TRBV7-6 | - | - | TGTGTCAGCAGCTTAGCGCTCTCCAGGCTCGGCGAGCAGTACTTC | CVSSLALSRLGEQYF
TRBJ2-2 | TRBV3-1 | TRBD2 | few | TGTGCCAGCAGCCAACCTCCCGGACTAGCGGGGGGTCAATCCACCGGGGAGCTGTTTTTT | CASSQPPGLAGGQSTGELFF
TRBJ2-3 | TRBV4-1 | TRBD1 | once | TGCGCCAGCAGCCCTGATACAGGGACAGCAACTAGCACAGATACGCAGTATTTT | CASSPDTGTATSTDTQYF
TRBJ1-1 | TRBV7-9 | - | few | TGTGCCAGCAGTCCGTTTCTTACTGAAGCTTTCTTT | CASSPFLTEAFF
TRBJ2-5 | TRBV5-1 | TRBD1 | - | TGCGCCAGCAGCCTTTCCGGGACAGAGTTCCAAGAGACCCAGTACTTC | CASSLSGTEFQETQYF
TRBJ1-6 | TRBV11-2 | TRBD1 | - | TGTGCCAGCAGCTCACTCCGGGACAGGGGCCCGGCCTCACCCCTCCACTTT | CASSSLRDRGPASPLHF
TRBJ2-3 | TRBV4-1 | TRBD2 | few | TGCGCCAGCAGCCAAGAAGCACTAGCGGGAGGTGGGGATACGCAGTATTTT | CASSQEALAGGGDTQYF
TRBJ2-1 | TRBV9 | - | - | TGTGCTAGCAGCGCAAACTTCCGACAAGCGACCGCCTACAATGAGCAGTTCTTC | CASSANFRQATAYNEQFF
TRBJ2-3 | TRBV5-1 | - | few | TGCGCCAGCAAAATGGGGCGAAGAGATACGCAGTATTTT | CASKMGRRDTQYF
TRBJ2-3 | TRBV10-3 | TRBD2 | many | TGTGCCATCAGTGGACTAGCGGGAGAGACAGATACGCAGTATTTT | CAISGLAGETDTQYF
TRBJ2-5 | TRBV15 | - | - | TGTGCCACCAGCAGAGAAGTGGGCGCTAGCAGCGAGACCCAGTACTTC | CATSREVGASSETQYF
TRBJ2-3 | TRBV4-1 | - | - | TGCGCCAGCAGCCATTACTCCGAGACTGATACGCAGTATTTT | CASSHYSETDTQYF
TRBJ2-3 | TRBV27 | TRBD2 | - | TGTGCCAGCAGTCCCCGCCCCCTCGGACGAAGCGGGGCCGATACGCAGTATTTT | CASSPRPLGRSGADTQYF
TRBJ1-6 | TRBV14 | - | - | TGTGCCAGCAGCCAAGTTCTCGGGGCTTCACCCCTCCACTTT | CASSQVLGASPLHF
TRBJ1-1 | TRBV12-3/TRBV12-4 | - | few | TGTGCCAGCAGTTTAGCAGGGGGTATAGCTTTCTTT | CASSLAGGIAFF
TRBJ1-5 | TRBV6-6 | - | - | TGTGCCAGCAGTCCGGGTTCTAGAGATCAGCCCCAGCATTTT | CASSPGSRDQPQHF
TRBJ2-1 | TRBV5-1 | - | few | TGCACCAGCAGCTTGGCGGTCGGATCTTACAATGAGCAGTTCTTC | CTSSLAVGSYNEQFF
TRBJ1-1 | TRBV2 | TRBD1 | few | TGTGCCAACCACAGGGGGCGAAGCACTGAAGCTTTCTTT | CANHRGRSTEAFF
TRBJ2-2 | TRBV2 | - | - | TGTGCCAGCAGTGCACCAGGTCCTCTGGGCGGGGAGCTGTTTTTT | CASSAPGPLGGELFF
TRBJ1-1 | TRBV5-1 | TRBD1 | many | TGTGCCAGCAGTCTCGGACAGGGAACAACTGAAGCTTTCTTT | CASSLGQGTTEAFF
TRBJ2-5 | TRBV10-3 | - | few | TGTGCCATCAGTGAGTCGATCTTAAACGCAGCCGTCGGAGAGACCCAGTACTTC | CAISESILNAAVGETQYF
TRBJ1-1 | TRBV29-1 | - | once | TGCAGCGTTGAAGGACGGGGGGCGAACACTGAAGCTTTCTTT | CSVEGRGANTEAFF
TRBJ2-4 | TRBV29-1 | - | - | TGCAGCGTTGAATTGGAATTATTAGGACCGGAACTAGCCAAAAACATTCAGTACTTC | CSVELELLGPELAKNIQYF
TRBJ2-1 | TRBV25-1 | TRBD1 | - | TGTGCCAGCAGTGAAGTAGACAGGGTGTCTGAGCAGTTCTTC | CASSEVDRVSEQFF